This T cell receptor (beta chain) was recorded in a study of blood T cell repertoires in COVID-19. Study details: The samples span acute and convalescent COVID-19 from the United States, Italy and Spain.

Profiling relied on immunoSEQ multiplex PCR, and the TCRdb table lists in-frame clones only, not all of them. The sample consists of approximately 46,000 clones, around 80% of them appearing once. Germline CDR1 and CDR2: DFQATT and SNEGSKA (reference sequence). Trimming stripped 3 bases from V and 0 bases from J, with 11 bases between. CDR3 size: 14 residues. The sequencing sample was made of peripheral blood. V gene TRBV20-1 combines with J gene TRBJ1-1; D is uncertain. This TCR derives from a human donor in a cohort sampled during active COVID-19. As DNA, the CDR3 is TGCAGTGCTAGTTTCGGGTCGGTGAACACTGAAGCTTTCTTT. It yields the protein CSASFGSVNTEAFF.